This T cell receptor beta chain comes out of a study of human T cells and chemical hapten exposure. Study as a whole: Patients, largely female, had alopecia areata, totalis or universalis. Overall study results and limits: Because they had alopecia, donors may respond immunologically unlike healthy people.

The sample's time point: patch test 1, 2 weeks after DPC sensitization. Treatment of the sample: therapeutic diphenylcyclopropenone sensitization with weekly scalp DPC. This clonotype was detected only a few times. No antigen is known for it. TCRdb analysed the RACE reads with MiXCR anew, one entry per CDR3 protein. The sample holds around 160,000 distinct CDR3 sequences, roughly 15% seen once. This sequence originates from a woman in her thirties with alopecia areata. Some clones in this sample may be carry-over from other donors' samples. Sequenced material: whole blood, taken in connection with sensitization to the hapten diphenylcyclopropenone (DPC).

CDR3 DNA sequence: TGTGCCAGCAGTCCCAACAGGGGCAATCAGCCCCAGCATTTT. The encoded protein is CASSPNRGNQPQHF. The V call is TRBV28, the J call TRBJ1-5, with D perhaps matching TRBD1 (6 bases). The CDR3 covers 14 residues. V gave up 5 bases and J gave up 2 bases, with 10 bases separating them. Looked up from germline, CDR1 is MDHEN and CDR2 is SYDVKM.